This record concerns one T cell receptor (beta chain) sequence. This is likely a read error, given that the CDR3 carries no conserved phenylalanine or tryptophan at its end. Alpha- and beta-chain coverage of first-strand cDNA came from TRAV- and TRBV-specific primers. PCR amplification of the TCRs was performed with Phusion for approximately 20 PCR cycles, and it relied on a constant-region primer together with a V-primer adapter. TCRdb used MiXCR to reprocess the reads, holding one entry per CDR3 protein. Of 11,000 or so distinct CDR3 sequences in the sample, 55% to 65% were seen once. The sample is drawn from a study of low-dose radiotherapy and immunotherapy resistance in tumors. V lost 0 bases to trimming and J lost 6 bases, with 15 bases between them. Germline V gene lookup returns CDR1 SGHDT and CDR2 YYEEEE. There are 16 residues in the CDR3.

The chain carries TRBV5-6 and TRBJ2-2, with a tentative D call TRBD1 (6 bases). This receptor was obtained from a human donor with advanced metastatic prostate, ovarian, gallbladder or colorectal cancer (not recorded which). This table probably holds off-target reads from a library built for another chain. The chain's CDR3 is CASSLVAGVAAGELFY. The CDR3 nucleotides are TGTGCCAGCAGCTTGGTGGCAGGGGTTGCCGCCGGGGAGCTGTTTTAT.